This T cell receptor beta chain was recovered during a study of regulatory T cells in long-lasting Graves disease listed by TCRdb under 2021. With regard to the full study: Patients with newly diagnosed Graves' disease had been on antithyroid drugs for under 3 months. This study used TCR sequencing and RNA sequencing of peripheral blood to compare persistent Graves' disease patients against newly diagnosed Graves' disease patients. The study was registered as a clinical trial and conducted in China. A total of 35 or so samples were covered by TCR sequencing, comprising some 13 persistent and 20 newly diagnosed Graves' disease patients. Here is what the overall study found, with its caveats: Persistent disease showed preferential use of TRBV28, TRBJ1-2 and TRBJ2-5, whereas newly diagnosed disease favored TRBV20-1 and TRBJ2-1. Compared with newly diagnosed patients, persistent Graves' disease patients had lower TCR Shannon entropy and fewer highly expanded clones, which suggests clonal expansion. The authors acknowledged the small sample size as a limitation that may reduce accuracy. The study examined only peripheral blood because the primary lesion, thyroid tissue, could not be accessed. More public clonotypes were shared among persistent patients (roughly 2,700) than among newly diagnosed patients (966). Sequencing and analysis were limited to the TCR beta chain.

The sample's time point label, in plain terms: newly diagnosed GD, antithyroid drugs for less than 3 months. RNA was extracted from PBMCs in TRIzol for both TCR sequencing and RNA sequencing. Graves' disease was diagnosed according to American Thyroid Association guidelines. Patients for the study were recruited at an endocrinology department in Xi'an, China. Each patient gave roughly 8.4 milliliters of peripheral blood, collected in an EDTA anticoagulant tube. PBMCs were isolated by Ficoll Paque Plus density gradient separation without further T cell sorting. RNA quality was checked with an Agilent 2100 Bioanalyzer and agarose gel, and concentration with a NanoDrop 2000. Libraries were prepared through multiplex PCR. Instrument used: Illumina HiSeq 4000. iRepertoire HTBI primers and Arm-PCR amplification of CDR3 regions were used to construct TCR beta libraries. PCR products were gel purified before sequencing. The original methods were these. Gene usage analysis of CDR3 amino acid clonotypes relied on the roughly 60 TRBV and around 13 TRBJ segments identified across samples. COPE and FqMerger were used to merge the filtered high-quality paired reads into contigs. Contigs were aligned with BLAST to IMGT TRBV, TRBD and TRBJ reference genes, and CDR3 was defined per IMGT. Highly expanded clones were defined as clonotypes with a frequency above 0.1%. Shannon entropy was used to measure repertoire diversity, and the Gini coefficient was used to measure V-J evenness. Public clonotypes were defined as clonotypes shared by more than one individual. TCRdb reanalyzed the raw reads on its own, using fastp at Q25 for trimming and MiXCR for clone calling, and kept in-frame beta chains. Rows with a matching CDR3 protein are joined into one entry that keeps the most common DNA and genes. These V and J calls derive from TCRdb rather than the authors' analysis. The sample table holds about 440,000 distinct CDR3 sequences, of which about 15% were seen once. Of the sample, around 15% falls within the top ten clones.

A distance of 6 bases separates the germline ends of V and J, which lose 8 bases and 4 bases respectively. Sequences MNHNS (CDR1) and SASEGT (CDR2) are obtained from the germline V gene. Counted from cysteine to phenylalanine, this CDR3 has 11 amino acids. This entry keeps only the CDR3 DNA: 33 bases, framed from base 1. This clonotype showed up many times. Its antigen has not been determined. No much larger clone exists at a distance of one base, and base qualities are not known. These sequences were also reported in another study, on T cells in Graves' hyperthyroidism and ophthalmopathy. The second study reports: Graves' hyperthyroidism was defined as stable when no progression to ophthalmopathy occurred over 18 months of follow-up. Hyperthyroidism patients were newly diagnosed, had a disease duration of under 2 months, and were aged 18 to 65 years. Exclusion was applied to patients with uncontrolled infections, other autoimmune diseases, pregnancy or lactation. Diagnoses relied on clinical symptoms, serum thyroxine and TRAb, thyroid ultrasound and orbital computed tomography. A first-round RT-PCR of the TCR CDR3 used the HTBI primer set with the Qiagen OneStep RT-PCR kit. Blood samples also contained most of the expanded thyroid clonotypes (frequency above 0.001), which suggests that blood repertoires may reflect thyroid immune responses. In cross-validation, a model built on a 13 V-J signature told ophthalmopathy apart from stable hyperthyroidism with 87.88% sensitivity and 81% to 82% specificity, and in testing the same model reached 80%/75%. In validation, the model predicted progression to ophthalmopathy with just under 71% sensitivity and approximately 74% specificity, a median of approximately 6.5 months before onset. A discovery cohort of approximately 100 patients, approximately 45 with Graves' ophthalmopathy and approximately 55 with stable Graves' hyperthyroidism, was used to find distinguishing TCR V-J signatures. Prospective prediction of ophthalmopathy was tested in an independent validation cohort consisting of roughly 20 hyperthyroidism patients and approximately 16 patients who later progressed to ophthalmopathy. The 100 discovery patients were divided at random into training and test sets in a 7:3 ratio. The study also compared thyroid tissue and blood T-cell repertoires from more than five Graves' hyperthyroidism patients. After blood sampling, hyperthyroidism patients were treated with methimazole at a starting dose of 30 mg daily, and ophthalmopathy patients were treated with high-dose intravenous methylprednisolone. A second multiplex PCR round built the libraries, followed by size selection and purification. Sequencing of the libraries was done on an Illumina HiSeq2000 using paired-end 100 bp reads. SOAPnuke was used to process the raw data, throwing out any read that contained adapters or uncalled bases, had a mean Phred below 15, or lacked an exact constant-primer or identifier match. COPE v1.2.5 was used to merge high-quality paired reads, and clonotypes were defined as unique nucleotide sequences. MiTCR v1.1 was used to align the clonotypes against IMGT TRBV, TRBD and TRBJ reference segments. The analysis included only V-J combinations with a frequency above 0.0001, which together covered roughly 99% of the repertoires. The TCS score was defined as F50 (clonal expansion) divided by E x V (chaos), with BLOSUM62-based TCRdist calculated between CDR3 peptides within each V-J. Welch's t-statistics and random forest reduced just over 500 V-J features to 13, which were used in a naive Bayes classifier (R e1071). No statistical method was used to set the sample size in advance, and investigators knew the group allocation. The paper reports TCR Vbeta CDR3 sequencing of approximately 130 peripheral blood samples: under 45 ophthalmopathy, approximately 74 hyperthyroidism and 17 progressor patients.

The starting material was peripheral blood mononuclear cells (PBMCs), obtained at new diagnosis, from a patient treated with antithyroid drugs. The chain was built from TRBV6-1 and TRBJ1-3; the D gene lacks a confident call. The clonotype was recovered from a woman aged 25 to 39 with Graves disease. Donor details come from another sample of the same person, matched by shared clones. In nucleotide form, the sequence is TGTGCCAGCTCTCAAGGAAACACCATATATTTT. It codes for CASSQGNTIYF.